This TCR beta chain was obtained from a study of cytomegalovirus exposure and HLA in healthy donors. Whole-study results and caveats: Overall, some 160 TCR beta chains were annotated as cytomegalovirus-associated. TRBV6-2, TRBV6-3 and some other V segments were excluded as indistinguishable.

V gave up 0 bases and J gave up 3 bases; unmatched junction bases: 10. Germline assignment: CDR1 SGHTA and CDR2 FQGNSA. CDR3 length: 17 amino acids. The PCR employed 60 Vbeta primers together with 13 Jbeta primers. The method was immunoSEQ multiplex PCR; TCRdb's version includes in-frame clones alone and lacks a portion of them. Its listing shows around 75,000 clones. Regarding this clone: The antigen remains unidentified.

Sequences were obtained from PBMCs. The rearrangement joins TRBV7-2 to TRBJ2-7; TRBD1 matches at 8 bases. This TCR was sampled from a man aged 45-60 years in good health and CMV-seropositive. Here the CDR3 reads CASSLAEVQGGNYEQYF. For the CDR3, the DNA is TGTGCCAGCAGCTTAGCGGAAGTACAGGGGGGTAACTACGAGCAGTACTTC.